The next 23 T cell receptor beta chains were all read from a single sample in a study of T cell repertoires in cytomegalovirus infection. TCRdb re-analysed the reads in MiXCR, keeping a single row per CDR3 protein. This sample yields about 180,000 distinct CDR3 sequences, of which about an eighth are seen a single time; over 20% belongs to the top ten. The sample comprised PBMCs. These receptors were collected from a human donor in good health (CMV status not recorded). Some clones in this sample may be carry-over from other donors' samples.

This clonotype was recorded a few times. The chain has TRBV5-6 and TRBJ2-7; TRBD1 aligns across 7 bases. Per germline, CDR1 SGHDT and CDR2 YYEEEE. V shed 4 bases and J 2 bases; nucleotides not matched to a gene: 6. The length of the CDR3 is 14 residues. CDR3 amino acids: CASSPGTDAYEQYF. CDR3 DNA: TGTGCCAGCAGCCCGGGGACAGACGCCTACGAGCAGTACTTC.

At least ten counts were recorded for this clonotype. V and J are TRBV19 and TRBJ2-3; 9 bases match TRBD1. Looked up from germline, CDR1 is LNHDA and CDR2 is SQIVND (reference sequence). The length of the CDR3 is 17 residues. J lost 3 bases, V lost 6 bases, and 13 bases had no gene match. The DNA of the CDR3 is TGTGCCAGTAGAAAGGGAACAGGGGGCCTTGGGACAGATACGCAGTATTTT. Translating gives CASRKGTGGLGTDTQYF.

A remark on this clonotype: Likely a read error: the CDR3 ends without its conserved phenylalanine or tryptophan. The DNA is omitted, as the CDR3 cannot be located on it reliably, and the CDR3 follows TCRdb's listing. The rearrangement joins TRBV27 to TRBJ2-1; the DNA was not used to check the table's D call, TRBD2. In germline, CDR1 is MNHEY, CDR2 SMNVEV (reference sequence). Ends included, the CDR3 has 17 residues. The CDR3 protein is CASSPYTRTSGSIEQLL.

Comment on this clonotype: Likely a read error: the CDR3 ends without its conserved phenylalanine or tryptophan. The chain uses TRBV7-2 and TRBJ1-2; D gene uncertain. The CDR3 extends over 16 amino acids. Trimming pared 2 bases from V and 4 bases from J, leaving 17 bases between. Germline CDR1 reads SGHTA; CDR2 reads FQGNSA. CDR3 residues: CASSLPWEQESYGYTL. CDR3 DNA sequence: TGTGCCAGCAGCTTACCTTGGGAGCAGGAAAGCTATGGCTACACCCTC.

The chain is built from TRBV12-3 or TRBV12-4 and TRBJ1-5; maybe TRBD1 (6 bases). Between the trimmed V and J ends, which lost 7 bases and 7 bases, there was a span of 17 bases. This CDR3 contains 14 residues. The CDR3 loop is CASTLGQGSQPQHF. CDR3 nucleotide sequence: TGTGCCAGCACCTTGGGGCAGGGGAGCCAGCCCCAGCATTTT.

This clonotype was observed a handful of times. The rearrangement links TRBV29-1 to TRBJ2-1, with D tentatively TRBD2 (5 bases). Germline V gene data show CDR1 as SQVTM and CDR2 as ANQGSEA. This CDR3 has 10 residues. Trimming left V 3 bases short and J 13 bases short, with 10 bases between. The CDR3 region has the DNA TGCAGCGTTGACGCCCGGGGACAGTTCTTC. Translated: CSVDARGQFF.

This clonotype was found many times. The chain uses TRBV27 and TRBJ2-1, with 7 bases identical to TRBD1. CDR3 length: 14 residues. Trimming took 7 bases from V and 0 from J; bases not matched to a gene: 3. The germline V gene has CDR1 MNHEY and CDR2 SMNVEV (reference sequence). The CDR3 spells CASIDRASYNEQFF. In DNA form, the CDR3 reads TGTGCCAGCATTGACAGGGCCTCCTACAATGAGCAGTTCTTC.

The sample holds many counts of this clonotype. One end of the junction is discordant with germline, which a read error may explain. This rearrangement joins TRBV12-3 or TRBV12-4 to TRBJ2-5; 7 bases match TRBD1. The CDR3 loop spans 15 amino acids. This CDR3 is CASRLDRATQETQYF. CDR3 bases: TGTGCCAGCAGGTTAGACAGGGCCACTCAAGAGACCCAGTACTTC.

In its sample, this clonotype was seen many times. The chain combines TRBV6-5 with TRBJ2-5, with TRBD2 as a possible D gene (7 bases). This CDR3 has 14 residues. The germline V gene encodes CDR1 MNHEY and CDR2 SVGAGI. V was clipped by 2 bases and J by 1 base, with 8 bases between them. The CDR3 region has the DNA TGTGCCAGCAGTTACGGGGGGGCCCAAGAGACCCAGTACTTC. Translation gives CASSYGGAQETQYF.

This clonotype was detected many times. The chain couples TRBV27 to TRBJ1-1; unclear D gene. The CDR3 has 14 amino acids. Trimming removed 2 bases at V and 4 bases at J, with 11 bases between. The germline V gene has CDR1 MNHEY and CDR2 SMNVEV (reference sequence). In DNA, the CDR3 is TGTGCCAGCAGTTTAAAGAACACGATCACTGAAGCTTTCTTT. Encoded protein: CASSLKNTITEAFF.

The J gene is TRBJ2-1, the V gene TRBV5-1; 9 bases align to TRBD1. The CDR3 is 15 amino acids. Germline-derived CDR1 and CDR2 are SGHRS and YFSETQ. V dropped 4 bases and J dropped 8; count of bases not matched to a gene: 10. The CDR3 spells CASSRKTGGSDEQFF. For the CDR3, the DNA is TGCGCCAGCAGCCGGAAGACAGGGGGGTCGGATGAGCAGTTCTTC.

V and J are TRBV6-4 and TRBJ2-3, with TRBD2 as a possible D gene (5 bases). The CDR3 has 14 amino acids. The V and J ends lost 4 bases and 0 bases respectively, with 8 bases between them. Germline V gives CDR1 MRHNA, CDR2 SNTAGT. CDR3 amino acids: CASSAGISTDTQYF. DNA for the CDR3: TGTGCCAGCAGTGCGGGGATTAGCACAGATACGCAGTATTTT.

The CDR3 region has the DNA TGTGCCATCAAAGGGGGCGATGGAAACACCATATATTTT. The encoded protein is CAIKGGDGNTIYF. The chain has TRBV10-3 and TRBJ1-3; the match to TRBD1 covers 7 bases. The CDR3 extends over 13 amino acids. In germline, CDR1 is ENHRY, CDR2 SYGVKD. Trimming took 7 bases from V and 3 from J; bases not matched to a gene: 3.

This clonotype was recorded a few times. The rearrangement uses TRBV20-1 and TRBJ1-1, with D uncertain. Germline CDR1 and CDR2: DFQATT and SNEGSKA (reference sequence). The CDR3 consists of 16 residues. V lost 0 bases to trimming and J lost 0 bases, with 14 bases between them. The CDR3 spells CSARDKVRSVNTEAFF. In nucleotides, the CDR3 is TGCAGTGCTAGAGATAAAGTCAGATCAGTGAACACTGAAGCTTTCTTT.

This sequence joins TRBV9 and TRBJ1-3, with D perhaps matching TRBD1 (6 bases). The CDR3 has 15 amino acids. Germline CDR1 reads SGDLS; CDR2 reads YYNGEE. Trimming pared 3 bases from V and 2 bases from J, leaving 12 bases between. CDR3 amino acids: CASSGTATAGNTIYF. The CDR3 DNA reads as TGTGCCAGCAGCGGGACAGCCACTGCTGGAAACACCATATATTTT.

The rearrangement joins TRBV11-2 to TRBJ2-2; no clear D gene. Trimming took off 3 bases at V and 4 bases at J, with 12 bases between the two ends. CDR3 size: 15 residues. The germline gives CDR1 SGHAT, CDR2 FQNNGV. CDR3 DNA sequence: TGTGCCAGCAGCTTCCGAAGCTGGGGCACCGGGGAGCTGTTTTTT. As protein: CASSFRSWGTGELFF.

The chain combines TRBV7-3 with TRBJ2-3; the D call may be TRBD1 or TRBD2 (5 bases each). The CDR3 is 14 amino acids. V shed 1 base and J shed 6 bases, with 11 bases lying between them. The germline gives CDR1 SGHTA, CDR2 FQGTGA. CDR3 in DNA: TGTGCCAGCAGCTTAATTGGGGGATTCGATACGCAGTATTTT. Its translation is CASSLIGGFDTQYF.

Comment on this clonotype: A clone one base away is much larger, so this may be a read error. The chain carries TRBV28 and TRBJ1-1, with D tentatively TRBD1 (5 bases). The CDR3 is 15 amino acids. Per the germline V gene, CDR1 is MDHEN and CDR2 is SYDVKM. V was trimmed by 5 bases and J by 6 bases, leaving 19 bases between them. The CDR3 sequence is CASSPPQAIGPEAFF. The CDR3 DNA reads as TGTGCCAGCAGTCCTCCACAGGCAATCGGTCCTGAAGCTTTCTTT.

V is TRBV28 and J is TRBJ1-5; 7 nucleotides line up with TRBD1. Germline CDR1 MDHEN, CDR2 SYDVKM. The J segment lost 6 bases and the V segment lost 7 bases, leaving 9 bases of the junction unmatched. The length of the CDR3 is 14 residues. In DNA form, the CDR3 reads TGTGCCAGCACCCCGACAGGGTTATCTCAGCCCCAGCATTTT. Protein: CASTPTGLSQPQHF.

The CDR3, as DNA: TGTGCCAGCAGTTTTGGCGCACCTCAAGAGACCCAGTACTTC. This codes for CASSFGAPQETQYF. V usage is TRBV12-3 or TRBV12-4 and J usage is TRBJ2-5; no definite D call. This CDR3 region has 14 residues. V was trimmed by 3 bases and J by 2 bases, leaving 10 bases between them.

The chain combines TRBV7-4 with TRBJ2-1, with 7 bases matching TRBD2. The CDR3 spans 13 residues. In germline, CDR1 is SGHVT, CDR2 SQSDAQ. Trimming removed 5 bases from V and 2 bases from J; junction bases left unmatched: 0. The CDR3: CASSRGAYNEQFF. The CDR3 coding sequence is TGTGCCAGCAGCCGGGGGGCCTACAATGAGCAGTTCTTC.

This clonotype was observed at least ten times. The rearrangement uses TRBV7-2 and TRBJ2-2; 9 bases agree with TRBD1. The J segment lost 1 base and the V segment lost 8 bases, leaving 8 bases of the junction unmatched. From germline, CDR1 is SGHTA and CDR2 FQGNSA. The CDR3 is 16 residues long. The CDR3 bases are TGTGCCAGCTCCCGGGACAGGGAATGGAACACCGGGGAGCTGTTTTTT. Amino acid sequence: CASSRDREWNTGELFF.

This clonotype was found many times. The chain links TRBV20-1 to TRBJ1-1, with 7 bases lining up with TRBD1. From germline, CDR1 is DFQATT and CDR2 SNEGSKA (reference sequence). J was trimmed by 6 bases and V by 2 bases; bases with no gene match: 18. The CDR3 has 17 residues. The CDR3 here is CSARRTYRTGRGSEAFF. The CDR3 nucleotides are TGCAGTGCTAGACGAACCTATCGGACAGGACGAGGCTCTGAAGCTTTCTTT.